This TCR beta chain is from a study of vaccination and CD4 T cells after COVID-19. The wider study: Convalescent patients gave post-COVID blood a median roughly 96 days post-diagnosis, range 35 to 161. Cultures that served as controls received a CEFX pool, an HIV-1 Nef pool, or no peptide.

The sample's treatment: approximately 9-day PBMC culture with coronavirus spike peptide pools or control peptides (ViraFEST assay). Study-level results: There were relatively few convalescent patients studied, and there were no early post-infection timepoints. Convalescent patients displayed a median about 86% of reactive clones emerging only post-vaccination.

In the case of this clonotype: Its antigen is not identified.

The Oncomine TCR Beta short-read assay sequenced DNA from cultured CD4+ T cells. TCRdb analysed the PCR reads with MiXCR anew, one entry per CDR3 protein. The sample consists of some 20,000 distinct CDR3 sequences, 60% of them appearing once. This material consisted of CD4+ T cells from blood, cultured in vitro, taken after SARS-CoV-2 vaccination. This TCR was sampled from a human donor who had recovered from COVID-19.

This chain's CDR3 is CASSLTENTEAFF. CDR3 coding DNA: TGTGCCAGCAGCTTAACGGAGAACACTGAAGCTTTCTTT. This chain uses TRBV7-2 with TRBJ1-1, with D unresolved. Germline CDR1 is SGHTA and CDR2 is FQGNSA. The V gene lost 2 bases and the J gene lost 1 base, with 5 bases spanning the gap. The CDR3 runs to 13 residues.